Reported below is one T cell receptor (beta chain). This specimen belongs to a study of control samples from healthy donors and cancer patients. Produced via immunoSEQ multiplex PCR; TCRdb's table is partial and in-frame only. The sample shows around 250,000 clones, almost 85% of them seen only once. After removal of 10 bases from V and 2 bases from J, the junction contained 9 bases not matched to a gene. Germline assignment: CDR1 MNHEY and CDR2 SVGAGI. This CDR3 is built from 14 residues. The receptor was derived from a woman between 55 and 75 years old with lung cancer. The sequenced sample consisted of PBMCs. The chain recombines TRBV6-5 with TRBJ1-1, with TRBD1 matching over 8 bases. The chain's CDR3 is CATRRGQVNTEAFF. The CDR3 DNA follows: TGTGCCACGCGACGGGGACAGGTAAACACTGAAGCTTTCTTT.